This T cell receptor beta chain appears in the sequencing data of a study of monozygotic twins with inflammatory bowel disease. Study findings and constraints: A reduction in TCRbeta diversity (inverse Simpson) was seen in IBD patients relative to healthy co-twins. Repertoire similarity matched across concordant and discordant twins, perhaps owing to limited power.

TCRdb re-called the 5' RACE reads and catalogs CDR3 proteins one per entry, DNA excluded. The listing records a few hundred thousand distinct CDR3 sequences. On this clonotype itself: Its antigen remains unknown.

The sequenced sample consisted of blood. The receptor's source is a human donor with ulcerative colitis or Crohn's disease, or a healthy co-twin of an affected twin (not recorded which).

This CDR3 reads CASSPGRAREKLFF. The rearrangement uses TRBV7-2 and TRBJ1-4; the D call from TCRdb, TRBD1, cannot be confirmed without DNA. The germline V gene encodes CDR1 SGHTA and CDR2 FQGNSA. This CDR3 region has 14 residues.